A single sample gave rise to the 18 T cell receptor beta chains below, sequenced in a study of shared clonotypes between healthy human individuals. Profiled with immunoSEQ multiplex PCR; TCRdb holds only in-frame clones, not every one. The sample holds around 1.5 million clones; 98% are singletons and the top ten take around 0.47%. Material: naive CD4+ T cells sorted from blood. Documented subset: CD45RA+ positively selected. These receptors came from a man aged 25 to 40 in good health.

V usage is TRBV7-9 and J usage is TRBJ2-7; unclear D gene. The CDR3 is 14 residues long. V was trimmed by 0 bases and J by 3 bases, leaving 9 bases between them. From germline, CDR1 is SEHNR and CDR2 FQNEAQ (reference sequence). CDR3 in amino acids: CASSLAGLDYEQYF. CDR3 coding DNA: TGTGCCAGCAGCTTAGCAGGGTTGGACTACGAGCAGTACTTC.

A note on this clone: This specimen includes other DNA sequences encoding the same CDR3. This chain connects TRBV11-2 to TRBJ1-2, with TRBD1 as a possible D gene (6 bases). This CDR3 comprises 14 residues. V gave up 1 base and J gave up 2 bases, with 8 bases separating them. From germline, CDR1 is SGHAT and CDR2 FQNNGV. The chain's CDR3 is CASSLAGQNYGYTF. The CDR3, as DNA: TGTGCCAGCAGCTTAGCTGGACAGAACTATGGCTACACCTTC.

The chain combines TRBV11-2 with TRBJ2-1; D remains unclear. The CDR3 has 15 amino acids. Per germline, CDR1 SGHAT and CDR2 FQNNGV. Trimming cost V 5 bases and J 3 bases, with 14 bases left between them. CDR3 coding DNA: TGTGCCAGCAGCATCTCCCCCGGAGTCTACAATGAGCAGTTCTTC. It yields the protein CASSISPGVYNEQFF.

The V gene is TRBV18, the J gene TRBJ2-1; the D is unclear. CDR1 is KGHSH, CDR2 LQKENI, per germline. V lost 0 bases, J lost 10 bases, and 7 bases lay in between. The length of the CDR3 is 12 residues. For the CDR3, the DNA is TGTGCCAGCTCACCACCAGCACGGGAGCAGTTCTTC. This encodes CASSPPAREQFF.

The CDR3 region is CSVDLAGGPQETQYF. CDR3 DNA: TGCAGCGTTGATCTAGCGGGGGGACCACAAGAGACCCAGTACTTC. This sequence joins TRBV29-1 and TRBJ2-5; 11 bases are a match to TRBD2. The germline V gene has CDR1 SQVTM and CDR2 ANQGSEA. Unmatched junction bases numbered 5, after V lost 3 bases and J lost 2 bases. The CDR3 is made up of 15 amino acids.

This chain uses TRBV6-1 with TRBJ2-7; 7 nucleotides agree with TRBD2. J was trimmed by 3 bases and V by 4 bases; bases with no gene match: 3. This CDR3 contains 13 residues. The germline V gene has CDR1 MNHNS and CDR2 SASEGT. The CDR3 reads CASSVAGVYEQYF. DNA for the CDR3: TGTGCCAGCAGTGTTGCGGGAGTCTACGAGCAGTACTTC.

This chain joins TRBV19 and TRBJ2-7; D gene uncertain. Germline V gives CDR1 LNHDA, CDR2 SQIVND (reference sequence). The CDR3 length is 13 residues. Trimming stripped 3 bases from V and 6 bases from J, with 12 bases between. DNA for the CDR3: TGTGCCAGTAGTATTCTTTACCAGGCCGAGCAGTACTTC. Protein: CASSILYQAEQYF.

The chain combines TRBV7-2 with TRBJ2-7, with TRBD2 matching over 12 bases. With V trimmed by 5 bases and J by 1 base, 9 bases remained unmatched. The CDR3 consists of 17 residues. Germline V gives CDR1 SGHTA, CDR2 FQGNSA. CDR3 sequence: CASSTRLAGDRSYEQYF. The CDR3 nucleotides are TGTGCCAGCAGCACCAGACTAGCGGGAGATAGGTCCTACGAGCAGTACTTC.

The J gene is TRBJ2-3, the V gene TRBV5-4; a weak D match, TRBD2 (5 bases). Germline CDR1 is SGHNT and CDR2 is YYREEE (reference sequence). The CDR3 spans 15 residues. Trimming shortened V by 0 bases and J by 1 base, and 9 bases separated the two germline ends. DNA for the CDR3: TGTGCCAGCAGCTTGGACGGGGTGGGCACAGATACGCAGTATTTT. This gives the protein CASSLDGVGTDTQYF.

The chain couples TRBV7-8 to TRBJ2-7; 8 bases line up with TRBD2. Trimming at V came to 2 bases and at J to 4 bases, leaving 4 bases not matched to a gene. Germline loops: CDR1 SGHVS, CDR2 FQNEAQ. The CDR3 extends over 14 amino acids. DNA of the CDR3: TGTGCCAGCAGCTTATTAGCGGGGAGATACGAGCAGTACTTC. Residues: CASSLLAGRYEQYF.

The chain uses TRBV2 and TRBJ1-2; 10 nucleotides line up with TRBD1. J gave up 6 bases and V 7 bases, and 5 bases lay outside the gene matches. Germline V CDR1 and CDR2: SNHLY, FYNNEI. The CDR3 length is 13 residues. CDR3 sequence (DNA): TGTGCCAGCAAACTGGGACAGGGGAATGGCTACACCTTC. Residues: CASKLGQGNGYTF.

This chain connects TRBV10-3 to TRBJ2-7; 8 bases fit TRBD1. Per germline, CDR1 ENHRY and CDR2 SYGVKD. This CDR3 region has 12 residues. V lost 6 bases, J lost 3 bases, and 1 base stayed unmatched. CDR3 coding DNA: TGTGCCATCAGGGGACAGGACTACGAGCAGTACTTC. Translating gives CAIRGQDYEQYF.

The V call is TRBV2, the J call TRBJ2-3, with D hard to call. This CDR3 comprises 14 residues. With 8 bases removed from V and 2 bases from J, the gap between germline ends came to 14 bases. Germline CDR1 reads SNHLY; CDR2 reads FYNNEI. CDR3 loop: CASSGRGYTDTQYF. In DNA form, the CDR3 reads TGTGCCAGCTCCGGACGAGGATACACAGATACGCAGTATTTT.

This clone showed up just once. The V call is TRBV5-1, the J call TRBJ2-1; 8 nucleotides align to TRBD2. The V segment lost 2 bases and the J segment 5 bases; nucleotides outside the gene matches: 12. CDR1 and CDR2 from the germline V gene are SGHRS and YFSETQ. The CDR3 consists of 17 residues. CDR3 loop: CASSFSPAGDVDNEQFF. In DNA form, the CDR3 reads TGCGCCAGCAGCTTCTCCCCAGCGGGAGATGTAGACAATGAGCAGTTCTTC.

CDR3 nucleotides: TGTGCCAGCAGTTACTCGTTGAAGGGGGCCGCTGAAGCTTTCTTT. It translates to CASSYSLKGAAEAFF. The V call is TRBV6-8, the J call TRBJ1-1; 7 nucleotides agree with TRBD1. The germline V gene has CDR1 MNHGY and CDR2 SAAAGT. V gave up 0 bases and J gave up 6 bases; unmatched junction bases: 7. The CDR3 is 15 amino acids.

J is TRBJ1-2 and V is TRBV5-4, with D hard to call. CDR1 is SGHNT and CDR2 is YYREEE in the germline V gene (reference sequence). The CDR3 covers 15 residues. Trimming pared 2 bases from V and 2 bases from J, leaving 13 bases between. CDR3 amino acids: CASSFMGFGNYGYTF. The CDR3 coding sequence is TGTGCCAGCAGCTTTATGGGATTCGGGAACTATGGCTACACCTTC.

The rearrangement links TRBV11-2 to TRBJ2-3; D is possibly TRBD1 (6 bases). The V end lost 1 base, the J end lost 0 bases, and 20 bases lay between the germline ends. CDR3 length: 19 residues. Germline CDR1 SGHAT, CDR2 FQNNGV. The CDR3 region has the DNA TGTGCCAGCAGCTTAGGAGGACGGTTTAGGGGGAGTAGCACAGATACGCAGTATTTT. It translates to CASSLGGRFRGSSTDTQYF. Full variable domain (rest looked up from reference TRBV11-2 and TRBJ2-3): EAGVAQSPRYKIIEKRQSVAFWCNPISGHATLYWYQQILGQGPKLLIQFQNNGVVDDSQLPKDRFSAERLKGVDSTLKIQPAKLEDSAVYLCASSLGGRFRGSSTDTQYFGPGTRLTVL.

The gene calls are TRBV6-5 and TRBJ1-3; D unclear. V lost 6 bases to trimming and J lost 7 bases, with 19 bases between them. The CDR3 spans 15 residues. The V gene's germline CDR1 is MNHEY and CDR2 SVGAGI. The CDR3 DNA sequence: TGTGCCAGCAGCCTCGGTCCCCGTGGCTGGAACACCATATATTTT. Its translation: CASSLGPRGWNTIYF.